The 25 T cell receptor beta chains reported below all come from one sample, sequenced in a study of T-cell memory formation after mild COVID-19. Using its own MiXCR run on the 5' RACE reads, TCRdb lists one record per CDR3 protein. Of nearly 110,000 distinct CDR3 sequences detected, roughly an eighth appear once; the ten largest clones hold 27%. Input material: PBMCs or a T cell subset sorted from them (not recorded which). These TCRs come from an adult woman who had mild COVID-19 (a few samples of this study predate the infection). Cell type and time point are not known.

Many counts were recorded for this clonotype. The chain is built from TRBV5-1 and TRBJ2-7; tentatively, D is TRBD2 (6 bases). CDR3 size: 15 residues. The germline CDR1 and CDR2 sequences are SGHRS and YFSETQ. Trimming left V 0 bases short and J 4 bases short, with 14 bases between. CDR3 coding DNA: TGCGCCAGCAGCTTGGTGGGCGGAGGGGTTTACGAGCAGTACTTC. Amino acids: CASSLVGGGVYEQYF.

Only a few counts were recorded for this clonotype. This chain uses TRBV5-5 with TRBJ1-5; TRBD1 is a possible D gene (5 bases). Trimming shortened V by 2 bases and J by 4 bases, and 16 bases separated the two germline ends. CDR1 and CDR2 (germline): SGHKS, YYEKEE (reference sequence). This CDR3 comprises 16 residues. The CDR3 nucleotides are TGTGCCAGCAGCTTTCGGGAGGGACTGGGGAATCAGCCCCAGCATTTT. Encoded protein: CASSFREGLGNQPQHF.

The V and J genes are TRBV10-3 and TRBJ2-5; the D gene is possibly TRBD2 (5 bases). The ends were cut back, 3 bases at V and 5 bases at J, with 16 bases in the middle. The CDR3 extends over 15 amino acids. Germline V CDR1 and CDR2: ENHRY, SYGVKD. The CDR3 DNA reads TGTGCCATCAGTGACTCGGACTCACAAAGGGAGACCCAGTACTTC. This encodes CAISDSDSQRETQYF.

V usage is TRBV6-4 and J usage is TRBJ2-2, with TRBD2 as a possible D gene (7 bases). Germline loops: CDR1 MRHNA, CDR2 SNTAGT. Trimming removed 2 bases from V and 7 bases from J, with 17 bases in between. The CDR3 spans 16 residues. CDR3: CASSDTPGGPSGELFF. The CDR3 DNA follows: TGTGCCAGCAGTGACACACCGGGGGGCCCTAGCGGGGAGCTGTTTTTT.

The chain couples TRBV24-1 to TRBJ2-2; D is possibly TRBD2 (5 bases). This CDR3 has 17 amino acids. Trimming cost V 7 bases and J 0 bases, with 17 bases left between them. Germline V CDR1 and CDR2: KGHDR, SFDVKD. The chain's CDR3 is CATSPHYGSANTGELFF. DNA for the CDR3: TGTGCCACCAGCCCGCATTATGGGAGCGCGAACACCGGGGAGCTGTTTTTT.

This clonotype was recorded at least ten times. The V and J genes are TRBV12-3 or TRBV12-4 and TRBJ2-2, with 8 nucleotides matching TRBD1. The CDR3 runs to 18 residues. The trim removed 3 bases at V and 5 bases at J, leaving 14 bases unmatched. CDR3 protein: CASSFRTGSPIPTGELFF. The DNA of the CDR3 is TGTGCCAGCAGTTTTAGGACAGGGTCCCCCATTCCAACCGGGGAGCTGTTTTTT.

This clonotype was counted at least ten times. CDR3 bases: TGCAGCGTGGCAGAACCGAATTACGAGCAGTACTTC. Protein sequence: CSVAEPNYEQYF. V gene TRBV29-1 combines with J gene TRBJ2-7; no firm D call. V was pared by 6 bases and J by 4 bases, with 13 bases between. The V gene's germline CDR1 is SQVTM and CDR2 ANQGSEA. The CDR3 sequence is 12 residues long.

This clonotype has more than one count but fewer than ten. J is TRBJ1-1 and V is TRBV30; D call uncertain. Trimming left V 0 bases short and J 2 bases short, with 7 bases between. Per the germline V gene, CDR1 is GTSNPN and CDR2 is SVGIG (reference sequence). The CDR3 totals 13 residues. In nucleotides, the CDR3 is TGTGCCTGGAGTGTAGCAAGAAACACTGAAGCTTTCTTT. It is translated as CAWSVARNTEAFF.

The rearrangement uses TRBV12-3 or TRBV12-4 and TRBJ2-7; D uncertain. This CDR3 contains 13 residues. Trimming removed 2 bases at V and 3 bases at J, with 8 bases between. The CDR3 region has the DNA TGTGCCAGCAGTTTACACGGCCACTACGAGCAGTACTTC. Its translation: CASSLHGHYEQYF.

This clonotype was seen a few times. This sequence joins TRBV27 and TRBJ2-7; TRBD1 agrees at 9 bases. The CDR3 spans 15 residues. CDR1 and CDR2 from the germline V gene are MNHEY and SMNVEV (reference sequence). V dropped 6 bases and J dropped 4; count of bases not matched to a gene: 10. The chain's CDR3 is CASRATGTGSYEQYF. The CDR3 bases are TGTGCCAGCAGAGCGACCGGGACAGGGAGTTACGAGCAGTACTTC.

This clonotype was seen repeatedly, ten times or more. The rearrangement joins TRBV15 to TRBJ2-5, with unresolved D. V was clipped by 7 bases and J by 5 bases, with 17 bases between them. The CDR3 totals 14 residues. CDR1 is LNHNV and CDR2 is YYDKDF in the germline V gene (reference sequence). CDR3 protein: CATTEGKGPETQYF. The CDR3 nucleotides are TGTGCCACCACCGAAGGGAAAGGGCCGGAGACCCAGTACTTC.

The chain carries TRBV12-3 or TRBV12-4 and TRBJ1-2; D may be TRBD1 (5 bases). The CDR3 is 13 amino acids. V gave up 3 bases and J gave up 6 bases, with 11 bases separating them. CDR3 DNA sequence: TGTGCCAGCAGTTTTGGGGGAAAGAATGGCTACACCTTC. The encoded protein is CASSFGGKNGYTF.

V gene TRBV27 combines with J gene TRBJ2-7; a weak D match, TRBD2 (7 bases). This CDR3 spans 14 amino acids. V lost 3 bases and J lost 2, with 11 bases in between. Germline CDR1 reads MNHEY; CDR2 reads SMNVEV (reference sequence). CDR3 sequence: CASSFAGATYEQYF. In nucleotides, the CDR3 is TGTGCCAGCAGTTTTGCGGGGGCAACCTACGAGCAGTACTTC.

The gene calls are TRBV29-1 and TRBJ2-3, with unresolved D. V was cut by 7 bases and J by 6 bases, with 11 bases left in between. This CDR3 region has 11 residues. Germline-derived CDR1 and CDR2 are SQVTM and ANQGSEA. The CDR3, as DNA: TGCAGCGCTCCCCACGGGGATACGCAGTATTTT. Amino acid sequence: CSAPHGDTQYF.

This clonotype was seen only a few times. This chain uses TRBV7-6 with TRBJ2-3; tentative D call: TRBD1 (6 bases). V shed 3 bases and J shed 3 bases, with 13 bases lying between them. CDR1 is SGHVS, CDR2 FNYEAQ, per germline. The CDR3 sequence is 15 residues long. CDR3 in amino acids: CASSLTGTWTDTQYF. The DNA for the CDR3 is TGTGCCAGCAGCTTGACAGGCACTTGGACAGATACGCAGTATTTT.

In its sample, this clonotype was seen a few times. V is TRBV12-3 or TRBV12-4 and J is TRBJ2-1; TRBD1 aligns across 8 bases. The junction had 11 bases not matched to a gene; V was cut back by 7 bases and J by 9 bases. The CDR3 sequence is 14 residues long. In nucleotides, the CDR3 is TGTGCCAGCAACCGACAGGGGCTTCGGGGTGAGCAGTTCTTC. Its protein is CASNRQGLRGEQFF.

The chain has TRBV27 and TRBJ1-2; no definite D call. CDR1 is MNHEY, CDR2 SMNVEV, per germline (reference sequence). Trimming stripped 8 bases from V and 7 bases from J, with 17 bases between. The CDR3 extends over 13 amino acids. CDR3 sequence: CASYSGFAFGYTF. CDR3 nucleotides: TGTGCCAGCTACAGTGGTTTTGCGTTTGGCTACACCTTC.

This clonotype has only a few counts. The rearrangement links TRBV7-9 to TRBJ2-4; 11 positions match TRBD2. Germline V CDR1 and CDR2: SEHNR, FQNEAQ (reference sequence). V lost 0 bases, J lost 0 bases, and 4 bases stayed unmatched. This CDR3 is 18 amino acids long. The CDR3 DNA reads as TGTGCCAGCAGCTTAGCGACTAGCGGGGATATAGCCAAAAACATTCAGTACTTC. Translated: CASSLATSGDIAKNIQYF. Combining the CDR3 with reference TRBV7-9 and TRBJ2-4 gives the whole variable domain DTGVSQNPRHKITKRGQNVTFRCDPISEHNRLYWYRQTLGQGPEFLTYFQNEAQLEKSRLLSDRFSAERPKGSFSTLEIQRTEQGDSAMYLCASSLATSGDIAKNIQYFGAGTRLSVL.

This rearrangement joins TRBV15 to TRBJ2-4, with D uncertain. The length of the CDR3 is 16 residues. Trimming removed 1 base at V and 5 bases at J, with 15 bases between. Germline lookup yields CDR1 LNHNV and CDR2 YYDKDF (reference sequence). The chain's CDR3 is CATSRAHLGSENIQYF. CDR3 nucleotide sequence: TGTGCCACCAGCAGAGCCCACCTAGGTTCGGAAAACATTCAGTACTTC.

The V gene is TRBV20-1, the J gene TRBJ2-2, with D maybe TRBD2 (6 bases). Trimming shortened V by 1 base and J by 6 bases, and 15 bases separated the two germline ends. The CDR3 contains 15 residues. Per germline, CDR1 DFQATT and CDR2 SNEGSKA (reference sequence). The DNA of the CDR3 is TGCAGTGCTAGAGCGGGGGATGAGGTGCCCGGGGAGCTGTTTTTT. Encoded protein: CSARAGDEVPGELFF.

This clonotype was detected a few times. The chain combines TRBV12-3 or TRBV12-4 with TRBJ1-1; D unclear. Trimming shortened V by 5 bases and J by 1 base, and 20 bases separated the two germline ends. There are 17 residues in the CDR3. The CDR3, as DNA: TGTGCCAGCAGTCCGATCGAGGTCTACAAGCCGAACACTGAAGCTTTCTTT. Its protein is CASSPIEVYKPNTEAFF.

This clonotype was recorded at least ten times. The chain is built from TRBV7-8 and TRBJ1-5; D is unresolved. The V end was cut by 1 base, the J end by 3 bases, with 13 bases between. Germline loops: CDR1 SGHVS, CDR2 FQNEAQ. This CDR3 contains 16 residues. The CDR3, as DNA: TGTGCCAGCAGCTTAGGGGCCGTCTTCGTCAATCAGCCCCAGCATTTT. Amino acid sequence: CASSLGAVFVNQPQHF. The full variable domain, rest sourced from reference TRBV7-8 and TRBJ1-5, is GAGVSQSPRYKVAKRGQDVALRCDPISGHVSLFWYQQALGQGPEFLTYFQNEAQLDKSGLPSDRFFAERPEGSVSTLKIQRTQQEDSAVYLCASSLGAVFVNQPQHFGDGTRLSIL.

A few counts support this clonotype. This CDR3 is CASSHLAGGPYTGELFF. In nucleotides, the CDR3 is TGCGCCAGCAGCCACCTAGCGGGGGGGCCGTACACCGGGGAGCTGTTTTTT. The chain uses TRBV4-1 and TRBJ2-2; 12 positions agree with TRBD2. CDR1 MGHRA and CDR2 YSYEKL come from the germline V gene. The CDR3 has 17 amino acids. Germline trimming cut 3 bases from V and 3 bases from J; bases unmatched to any gene: 5.

This clonotype has only one observation. The gene calls are TRBV9 and TRBJ2-2, with D possibly being TRBD1 (6 bases). This CDR3 has 15 amino acids. Germline V CDR1 and CDR2: SGDLS, YYNGEE. Trimming stripped 6 bases from V and 2 bases from J, with 14 bases between. CDR3 protein: CASKKRDTNTGELFF. Written as DNA, the CDR3 is TGTGCCAGCAAGAAGAGGGACACCAACACCGGGGAGCTGTTTTTT.

The rearrangement joins TRBV15 to TRBJ1-1; no clear D. V lost 0 bases, J lost 8 bases, and 16 bases lay in between. Looked up from germline, CDR1 is LNHNV and CDR2 is YYDKDF (reference sequence). The CDR3 runs to 15 residues. The CDR3 protein is CATSRDRTPSGEAFF. CDR3 in DNA: TGTGCCACCAGCAGAGATCGTACCCCTTCGGGGGAAGCTTTCTTT.